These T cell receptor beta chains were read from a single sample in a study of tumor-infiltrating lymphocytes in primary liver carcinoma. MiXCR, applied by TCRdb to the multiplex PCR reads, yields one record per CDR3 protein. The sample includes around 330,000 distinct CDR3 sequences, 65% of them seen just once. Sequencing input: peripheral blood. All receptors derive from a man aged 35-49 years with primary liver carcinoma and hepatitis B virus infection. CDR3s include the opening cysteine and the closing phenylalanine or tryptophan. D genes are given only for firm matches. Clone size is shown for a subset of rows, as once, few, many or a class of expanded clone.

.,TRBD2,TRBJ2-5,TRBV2,TGTGCCAGCAAGCGGGAGGTGGAGACCCAGTACTTC,CASKREVETQYF
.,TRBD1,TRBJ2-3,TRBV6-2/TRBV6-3,TGTGCCAGCAGTTATGGTGGACAGGTGGCAACAGATACGCAGTATTTT,CASSYGGQVATDTQYF
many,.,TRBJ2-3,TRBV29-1,TGCAGCGCGTTGAGGGGGGGCACAGATACGCAGTATTTT,CSALRGGTDTQYF
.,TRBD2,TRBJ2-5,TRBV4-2,TGTGTCGACTGCCAAGATCTAGCGGGAGGGCGAATTATAGAGGCCCAGTACTTC,CVDCQDLAGGRIIEAQYF
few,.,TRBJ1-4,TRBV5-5,TGTGCCAGCAGCTTGGGACAGCCTGGTGAAAAACTGTTTTTT,CASSLGQPGEKLFF
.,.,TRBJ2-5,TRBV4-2,TGTGCCAGCAGCCAGTGGCTGTGGGTGCAGACCCAGCACTTC,CASSQWLWVQTQHF
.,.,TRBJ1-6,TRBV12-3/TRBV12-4,TGTGCCAGCAGTTTGGGGGAGGATTCAACCCTCCACTTT,CASSLGEDSTLHF
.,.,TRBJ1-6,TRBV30,TGTGCGCGGAGCTTACAGGGAGGCTCACCCCTCCACTTT,CARSLQGGSPLHF
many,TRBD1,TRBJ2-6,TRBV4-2,TGTGCCAGCAGCGCCCAGGGGGCGATCTCTGGGGCCAACGTCCTGACTTTC,CASSAQGAISGANVLTF
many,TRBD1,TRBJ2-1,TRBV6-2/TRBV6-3,TGTGCCAGCAGAAGCCTACCTGGACAGGGTCTCTATGAGCAGTTCTTC,CASRSLPGQGLYEQFF
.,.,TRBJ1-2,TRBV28,TGTGCCAGCAAACCAAAGGGGCACTATGGTTACACCTTC,CASKPKGHYGYTF
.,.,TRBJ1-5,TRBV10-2,TGCGCCAGCAGTGTCAGGCTGAGCGATCAGCCCCAGCATTTT,CASSVRLSDQPQHF
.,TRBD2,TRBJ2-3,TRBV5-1,TGCGCCAGCAGCTTGGGCAGCGGGAGTGGCACAGATACGCAGTATTTT,CASSLGSGSGTDTQYF
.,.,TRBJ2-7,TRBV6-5,TGTGCCAGCAATTCGGACAAACCCTACGAGCAGTACTTC,CASNSDKPYEQYF
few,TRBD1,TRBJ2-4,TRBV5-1,TGCGCCAGCAGCCTCCCCACCGGGACAGGGGACATTCAGTACTTC,CASSLPTGTGDIQYF
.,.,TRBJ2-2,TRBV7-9,TGTGCCAGCAGCTTAGGCAGGATCGCGAACACCGGGGAGCTGTTTTTT,CASSLGRIANTGELFF
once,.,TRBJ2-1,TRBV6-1,TGCGCCAGCATTCTCGCGCGGGATGAGCAGCTCTTC,CASILARDEQLF
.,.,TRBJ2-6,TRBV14,TGTGCCAGCAGCTCCACCCAGATGGGGCACGCCAACGTCCTGACTTTC,CASSSTQMGHANVLTF
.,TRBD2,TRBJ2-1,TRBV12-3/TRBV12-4,TGTGCCAGCAGTTCCCTAGCGGGAGATCATGGGCAGTTCTTC,CASSSLAGDHGQFF
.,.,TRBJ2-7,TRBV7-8,TGTGCCAGCAGCGAGGTCAGGGTTGGGGAGCAGTACTTC,CASSEVRVGEQYF
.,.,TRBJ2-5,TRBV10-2,TGCCCCAGCAGTGAATGGGAGACCCAGCACTTC,CPSSEWETQHF
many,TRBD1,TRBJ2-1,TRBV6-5,TGTGCCAGCAGTCAACGACAGGGGGGTGAGCAGTTCTTC,CASSQRQGGEQFF
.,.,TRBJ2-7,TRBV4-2,TGTGCCAGCAGCCAACCTACGACCCCCTCCTACGAGCAGTACTTC,CASSQPTTPSYEQYF
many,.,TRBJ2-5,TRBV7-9,TGTGCCAGCAGCTTTCGGGACCAAGAGACCCAGTACTTC,CASSFRDQETQYF
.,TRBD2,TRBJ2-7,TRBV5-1,TGCGCCAGCAGCGCCTCGGGACTAGCGGGAGAGCAGTACTTC,CASSASGLAGEQYF
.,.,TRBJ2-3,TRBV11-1,TGTGCCAGCATCTCGGACTTAGGTATCGGAGATACGCAATATTTT,CASISDLGIGDTQYF
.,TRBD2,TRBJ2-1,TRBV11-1,TGTGCTAGCAGCTTAGGCGGGAGTAAGGATGAGCAGTTATTC,CASSLGGSKDEQLF
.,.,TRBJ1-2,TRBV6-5,TGTGCCAGCAGGCAACGGCAGGGTGGCTATGGCTACACCTTC,CASRQRQGGYGYTF
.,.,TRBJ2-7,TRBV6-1,TGTACCAGCAGCCGCGGGCGGGCGGCCTACGAGCAGTACTTC,CTSSRGRAAYEQYF
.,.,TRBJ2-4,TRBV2,TGTGCCAGCAGTGATGGACGGGGGGCTCAAAACATTCAGTACTTC,CASSDGRGAQNIQYF
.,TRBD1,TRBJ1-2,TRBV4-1,TGCGCCAGCAGCCAAGAACAGGGACAGGGTAGAATCTATGGCTACACCTTC,CASSQEQGQGRIYGYTF
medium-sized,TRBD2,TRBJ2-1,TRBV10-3,TGTGCCATCAGTGTGACTAGCGGGGACTCCTACAATGAGCAGTTCTTC,CAISVTSGDSYNEQFF
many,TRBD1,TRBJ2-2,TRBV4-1,TGCGCCAGCAGCCAGACGGACAGGGAAGTCGGGGAGCTGTTTTTT,CASSQTDREVGELFF
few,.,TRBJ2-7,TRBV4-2,TGTGCCAGCAACCAGGCGACAGCGTACGAGCAGTACTTC,CASNQATAYEQYF
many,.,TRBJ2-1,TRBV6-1,TGTGCCAGCAGTGAAAGGGGGCTAGCGGGTCCCCCGGAGCAGTTCTTC,CASSERGLAGPPEQFF
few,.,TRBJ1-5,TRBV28,TGTGCCAGCGACTCGGGCGGGCCCCAGCATTTT,CASDSGGPQHF
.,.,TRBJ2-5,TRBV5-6,TGTGCCAGCAGCCCGGGACCGTACCAAGAGAGCCAGTGCTTC,CASSPGPYQESQCF
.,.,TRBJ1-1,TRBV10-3,TGTGCCATCAGTGGGAACACTGAAGCTTTCTTT,CAISGNTEAFF
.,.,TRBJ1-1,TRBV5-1,TGCGCCAGCAGCGTAGGACAGAACACTGAAGCTTTCTTT,CASSVGQNTEAFF
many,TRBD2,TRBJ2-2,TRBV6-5,TGTGCCAGCAGTCGCGGGACTAGCATCGGGGAGCTGTTTTTT,CASSRGTSIGELFF
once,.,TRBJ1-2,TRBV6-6,TGTGCCAGCAGTTGCTCCACAGGCTGGTACTATGGCTACACCTTC,CASSCSTGWYYGYTF
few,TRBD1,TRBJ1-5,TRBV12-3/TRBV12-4,TGTGCCAGCAGACAAGGACAGGGGGGACAGCCCCAGCATTTT,CASRQGQGGQPQHF
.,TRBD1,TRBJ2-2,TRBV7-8,TGTGCCAGCAGATTAGTCAGACAGGGCGGGGAGCTGTTTTTT,CASRLVRQGGELFF
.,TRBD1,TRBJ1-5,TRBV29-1,TGCAGCGTTTCCGGGACAGGGGCGTCAGATACACAGCATTTT,CSVSGTGASDTQHF
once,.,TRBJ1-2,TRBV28,TGTGCCAGGAGTTTATTCGAATCAGTCCACTATGGCTACACCTTC,CARSLFESVHYGYTF
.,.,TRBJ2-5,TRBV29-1,TGCATCGTTGGGGTCCAAGAGGCCCAGTACTTC,CIVGVQEAQYF
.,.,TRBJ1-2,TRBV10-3,TGTGCCATCAGTCGCCCACTGCGTGGCTACGCCTTC,CAISRPLRGYAF
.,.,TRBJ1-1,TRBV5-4,TGTGCCAGCAGCAAGGAAGGGACGAACACTGAAGCTTTCTTT,CASSKEGTNTEAFF
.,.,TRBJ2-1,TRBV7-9,TGTGCCAGCAGGCAGGACTACAATGAGCAGTTCTTC,CASRQDYNEQFF
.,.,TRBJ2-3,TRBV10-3,TGTGCCATCAATGCGGGGAACCTATTTAGGACAGATACGCAGTATTTT,CAINAGNLFRTDTQYF
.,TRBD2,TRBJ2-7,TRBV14,TGTGCTAACAGTCAAGCGGGAGGGAACTACGAGCAGTACTTC,CANSQAGGNYEQYF